This section outlines one TCR beta chain sequence together with its context. Method: immunoSEQ multiplex PCR; TCRdb's copy keeps in-frame clones and lacks some. Among roughly 330,000 clones listed, around 87% were seen once. This CDR3 has 15 residues. CDR1 is SGHTA, CDR2 FQGNSA, per germline. V was trimmed by 1 base and J by 9 bases, leaving 18 bases between them. This specimen comes from a study of blood T cell repertoires in COVID-19. About the research overall: Nucleic acid was either cDNA or gDNA, and it came from T cells, B-cell-depleted T cells, or PBMCs.

V and J are TRBV7-2 and TRBJ1-2; D is undetermined. This receptor was identified in a woman younger than 45 who had recovered from COVID-19. Sequencing was performed on PBMCs or T cells enriched from blood (not recorded which). CDR3 sequence (DNA): TGTGCCAGCAGCTTAGGCCACGGCTATCAGCGCAGCTACACCTTC. Its translation is CASSLGHGYQRSYTF.